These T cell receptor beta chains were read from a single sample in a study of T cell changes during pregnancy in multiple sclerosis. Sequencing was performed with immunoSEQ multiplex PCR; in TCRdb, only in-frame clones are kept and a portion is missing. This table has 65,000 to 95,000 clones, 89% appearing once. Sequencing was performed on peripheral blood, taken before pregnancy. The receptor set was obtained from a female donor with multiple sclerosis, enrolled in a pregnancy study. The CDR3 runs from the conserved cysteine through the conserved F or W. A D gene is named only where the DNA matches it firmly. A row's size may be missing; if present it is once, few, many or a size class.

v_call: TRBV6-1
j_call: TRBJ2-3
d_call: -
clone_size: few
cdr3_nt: TGTGCCAGCAGTGGAGTCACAGATACGCAGTATTTT
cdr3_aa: CASSGVTDTQYF

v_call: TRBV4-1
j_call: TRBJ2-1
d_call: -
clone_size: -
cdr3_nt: TGCGCCAGCAGCCAACAGGGGTTCAATGAGCAGTTCTTC
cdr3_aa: CASSQQGFNEQFF

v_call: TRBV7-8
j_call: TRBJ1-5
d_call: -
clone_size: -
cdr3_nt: TGTGCCAGCAGCTTAGCGCGGAAAGCCCTACGACCTTGGCCCCAGCATTTT
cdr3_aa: CASSLARKALRPWPQHF

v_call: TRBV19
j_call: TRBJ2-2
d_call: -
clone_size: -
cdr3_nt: TGTGCCAGTAGTCCCCAGGGGCTTCTGAACACCGGGGAGCTGTTTTTT
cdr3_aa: CASSPQGLLNTGELFF

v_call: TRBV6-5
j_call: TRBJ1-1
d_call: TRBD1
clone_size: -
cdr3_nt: TGTGCCAGCAATATAAGGGGGCTAGGGAGTGAAGCTTTCTTT
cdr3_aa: CASNIRGLGSEAFF

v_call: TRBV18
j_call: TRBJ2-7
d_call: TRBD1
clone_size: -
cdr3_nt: TGTGCCAGCTCACCCCCGACAGGGGGCTACGAGCAGTACTTC
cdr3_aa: CASSPPTGGYEQYF

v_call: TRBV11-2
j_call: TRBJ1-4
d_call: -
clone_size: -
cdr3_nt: TGTGCCAGCAGGCCCGATCAAGTGCGGAAACTGTTTTTT
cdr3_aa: CASRPDQVRKLFF

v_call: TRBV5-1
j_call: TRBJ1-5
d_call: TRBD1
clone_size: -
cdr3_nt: TGCGCCAGCAGCTTTGGGACAGAGTTCAATCAGCCCCAGCATTTT
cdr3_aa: CASSFGTEFNQPQHF

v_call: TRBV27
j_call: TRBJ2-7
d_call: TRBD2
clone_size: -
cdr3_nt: TGTGCCAGCAGTTGGGGGGGGACTCTTTACGAGCAGTACTTC
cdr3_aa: CASSWGGTLYEQYF

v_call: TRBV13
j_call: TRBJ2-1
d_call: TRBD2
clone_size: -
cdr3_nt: TGTGCCAGCAGCTTGACTAGCGGGGGGGCAGTCAATGAGCAGTTCTTC
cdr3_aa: CASSLTSGGAVNEQFF

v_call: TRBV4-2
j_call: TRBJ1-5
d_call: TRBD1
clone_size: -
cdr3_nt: TGTGCCAGCAGCCATGACCGGACAGGGAACAATCAGCCCCAGCATTTT
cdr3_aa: CASSHDRTGNNQPQHF

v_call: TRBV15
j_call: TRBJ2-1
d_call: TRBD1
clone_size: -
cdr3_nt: TGTGCCACCAGCAGAGGGTCCAATCCCGGGACAGAGCCCTACAATGAGCAGTTCTTC
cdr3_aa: CATSRGSNPGTEPYNEQFF

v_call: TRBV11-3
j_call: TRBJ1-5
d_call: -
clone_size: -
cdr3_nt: TGTGCCAGCAGGGGGCAGGTTGGGCAGCCCCAGCATTTT
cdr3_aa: CASRGQVGQPQHF

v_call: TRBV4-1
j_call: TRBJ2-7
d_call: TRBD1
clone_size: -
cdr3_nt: TGCGCCAGCAGCCTGTCCGGGACAGGGGGCTCCGAGCAGTACTTC
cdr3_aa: CASSLSGTGGSEQYF

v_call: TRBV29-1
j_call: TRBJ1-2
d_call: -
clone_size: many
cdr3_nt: TGCAGCGTTGGAGAGGGACTCTATGGCTACACCTTC
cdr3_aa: CSVGEGLYGYTF

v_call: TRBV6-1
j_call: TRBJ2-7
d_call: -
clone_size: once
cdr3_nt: TGTGCCAGCAGTGAAGTCGGGGACGAGCAGTACTTC
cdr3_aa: CASSEVGDEQYF

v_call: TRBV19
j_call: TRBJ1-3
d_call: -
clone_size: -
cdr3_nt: TGTGCCAGTAGTATAGCCTTTCCCGGAAACACCATATATTTT
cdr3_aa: CASSIAFPGNTIYF

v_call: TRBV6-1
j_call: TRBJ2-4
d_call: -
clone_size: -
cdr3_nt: TGTGCCATGGGTCTCCGGGGGGCGGACATTCAGTACTTC
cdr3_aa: CAMGLRGADIQYF

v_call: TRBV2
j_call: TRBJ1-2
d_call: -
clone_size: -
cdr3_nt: TGTGCCAGCCGGGGGTTGAGCTATGGCTACACCTTC
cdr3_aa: CASRGLSYGYTF

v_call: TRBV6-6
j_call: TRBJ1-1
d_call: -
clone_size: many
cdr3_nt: TGTGCCAGCAGAACTCCGGACAGCCGAGCTTTCTTT
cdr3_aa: CASRTPDSRAFF

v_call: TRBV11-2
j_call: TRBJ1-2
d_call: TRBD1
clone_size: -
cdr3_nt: TGTGCCAGCAGCTTAGGGGACAGGGGGAATGGCTACACCTTC
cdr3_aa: CASSLGDRGNGYTF

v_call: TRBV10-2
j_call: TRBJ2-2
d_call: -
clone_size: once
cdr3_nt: TGCGCCAGCGGGCTGGGGCAGTACACCGGGGAGCTGTTTTTT
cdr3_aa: CASGLGQYTGELFF

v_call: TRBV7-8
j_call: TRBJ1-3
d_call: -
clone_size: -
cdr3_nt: TGTGCCAGCAGCTTGGGTAGGAGGGTCTCTGGAAACACCATATATTTT
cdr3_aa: CASSLGRRVSGNTIYF

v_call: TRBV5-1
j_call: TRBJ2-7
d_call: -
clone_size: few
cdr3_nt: TGCGCCAGCAGCCCCGACAGCGTCTACTCCTACGAGCAGTACTTC
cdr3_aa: CASSPDSVYSYEQYF

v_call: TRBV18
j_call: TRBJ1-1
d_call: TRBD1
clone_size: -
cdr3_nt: TGTGCCAGCTCATCCTACAGGGGGCTGGGCACTGAAGCTTTCTTT
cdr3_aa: CASSSYRGLGTEAFF

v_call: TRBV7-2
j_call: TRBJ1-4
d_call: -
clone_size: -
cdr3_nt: TGTGCCAGCAGCTTAGATACGGGGGGCTTGAATGAAAAACTGTTTTTT
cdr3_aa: CASSLDTGGLNEKLFF